Shown below are 9 T cell receptor beta chains from a single sample sequenced in a study of blood T cell repertoires in COVID-19. Measured with immunoSEQ multiplex PCR; TCRdb has only the in-frame clones, and not every one. Seen here are roughly 260,000 clones, roughly 90% observed once, and the top ten hold about 4%. The sequenced sample consisted of peripheral blood. These receptors were taken from a man between 60 and 75 years old who had recovered from COVID-19.

The chain couples TRBV9 to TRBJ2-3; 14 nucleotides line up with TRBD2. Germline V gene lookup returns CDR1 SGDLS and CDR2 YYNGEE. Trimming at V came to 5 bases and at J to 3 bases, leaving 5 bases not matched to a gene. The CDR3 sequence is 16 residues long. The CDR3 here is CASSRLAGGMTDTQYF. CDR3 in DNA: TGTGCCAGCAGTAGACTAGCGGGGGGGATGACAGATACGCAGTATTTT.

The chain combines TRBV9 with TRBJ1-4; 9 bases align to TRBD1. Germline V gives CDR1 SGDLS, CDR2 YYNGEE. With 4 bases clipped from V and 4 bases from J, the junction kept 8 bases outside the gene matches. This CDR3 is 16 amino acids long. DNA for the CDR3: TGTGCCAGCAGCCTCTCAGGACAGGGGATTAATGAAAAACTGTTTTTT. Protein product: CASSLSGQGINEKLFF. The full variable domain, completed using reference TRBV9 and TRBJ1-4, is DSGVTQTPKHLITATGQRVTLRCSPRSGDLSVYWYQQSLDQGLQFLIQYYNGEERAKGNILERFSAQQFPDLHSELNLSSLELGDSALYFCASSLSGQGINEKLFFGSGTQLSVL.

The chain has TRBV2 and TRBJ2-3, with D possibly TRBD2 on 7 matching bases. Germline-derived CDR1 and CDR2 are SNHLY and FYNNEI. This CDR3 is 17 amino acids long. Trimming stripped 0 bases from V and 5 bases from J, with 18 bases between. The CDR3 is CASSEALPGGRGDTQYF. CDR3 nucleotides: TGTGCCAGCAGTGAAGCGCTTCCGGGGGGCCGGGGAGATACGCAGTATTTT. The full variable domain, rest sourced from reference TRBV2 and TRBJ2-3, is EPEVTQTPSHQVTQMGQEVILRCVPISNHLYFYWYRQILGQKVEFLVSFYNNEISEKSEIFDDQFSVERPDGSNFTLKIRSTKLEDSAMYFCASSEALPGGRGDTQYFGPGTRLTVL.

The rearrangement joins TRBV6-5 to TRBJ2-5; TRBD1 is a possible D gene (6 bases). Germline V gene sequence: CDR1 MNHEY, CDR2 SVGAGI. There are 15 residues in the CDR3. V lost 5 bases to trimming and J lost 6 bases, with 19 bases between them. CDR3 DNA: TGTGCCAGCAGTATTGAGACAGGTTTTTCAAAGACCCAGTACTTC. This sequence encodes CASSIETGFSKTQYF.

The chain uses TRBV9 and TRBJ2-7; 8 bases map to TRBD2. Trimming took 0 bases from V and 3 from J; bases not matched to a gene: 5. Per the germline V gene, CDR1 is SGDLS and CDR2 is YYNGEE. This CDR3 is 15 amino acids long. CDR3 bases: TGTGCCAGCAGCGTAGCCGGGGGGGCTAACTACGAGCAGTACTTC. Encoded protein: CASSVAGGANYEQYF.

The genes are TRBV11-3 and TRBJ1-5, with a possible D match to TRBD1 (5 bases). The CDR3 sequence is 16 residues long. Germline V gene sequence: CDR1 SGHNT, CDR2 YENEEA. The V gene lost 0 bases and the J gene lost 0 bases, with 9 bases spanning the gap. The CDR3 region is CASSLDRGYSNQPQHF. The DNA of the CDR3 is TGTGCCAGCAGCTTAGATCGGGGGTATAGCAATCAGCCCCAGCATTTT.

The J gene is TRBJ1-6, the V gene TRBV5-4; TRBD1 might be the D (5 bases). This CDR3 contains 15 residues. Germline values: CDR1 SGHNT, CDR2 YYREEE (reference sequence). V was clipped by 4 bases and J by 7 bases, with 15 bases between them. Here the CDR3 reads CASSLGGGANSPLHF. The CDR3, as DNA: TGTGCCAGCAGCCTGGGGGGGGGTGCGAATTCACCCCTCCACTTT.

This clone showed up just a few times. The chain is built from TRBV20-1 and TRBJ1-2; 7 positions match TRBD1. The CDR3 is 14 residues long. CDR1 DFQATT and CDR2 SNEGSKA come from the germline V gene (reference sequence). With 3 bases clipped from V and 2 bases from J, the junction kept 6 bases outside the gene matches. This CDR3 is CSASLTGSNYGYTF. The CDR3 DNA reads as TGCAGTGCTAGTTTGACAGGGTCCAACTATGGCTACACCTTC.

This clone was detected only once. The chain has TRBV4-2 and TRBJ2-1; tentative D call: TRBD1 (6 bases). This CDR3 is built from 16 residues. CDR1 and CDR2 from the germline V gene are LGHNA and YNFKEQ. V was pared by 2 bases and J by 3 bases, with 14 bases between. The CDR3 DNA reads as TGTGCCAGCAGCCAAACCCGGGACAACGACTACAATGAGCAGTTCTTC. This translates into CASSQTRDNDYNEQFF.